This T cell receptor beta chain was obtained from a study of blood T cells in healthy people across ages. The authors ran a second PCR of 7 to 11 cycles using a sample-barcoded 5' primer and a J-beta primer mix. TCRdb ran MiXCR on the 5' RACE reads and lists one entry per CDR3 protein. The table shows fewer than 1,000,000 distinct CDR3 sequences, with approximately 44% occurring only once. The TCR originated in a man aged 60 to 75 in good health. Sequenced sample: blood.

The CDR3 DNA reads TGTGCCACCTCGACAGGGGACGGCAATCAGCCCCAGCATTTT. Protein product: CATSTGDGNQPQHF. The genes are TRBV10-3 and TRBJ1-5, with 8 nucleotides matching TRBD1. With 10 bases clipped from V and 2 bases from J, the junction kept 7 bases outside the gene matches. The CDR3 loop spans 14 amino acids. Germline V CDR1 and CDR2: ENHRY, SYGVKD.